One sample yielded the 20 T cell receptor beta chains listed below, sequenced in a study of regulatory T cells in long-lasting Graves disease. Time point: persistent/refractory GD, antithyroid drugs over 5 years with positive TRAb. The TCR library was prepared using RNA isolated from PBMCs. With iRepertoire HTBI primers and Arm-PCR of CDR3 regions, TCR beta libraries were built. Using its own MiXCR run on the multiplex PCR reads, TCRdb lists one record per CDR3 protein. Among 650,000 to 850,000 distinct CDR3 sequences listed, about 30% were seen once. The sequences come from peripheral blood mononuclear cells (PBMCs), collected when the disease was refractory, from a patient treated with antithyroid drugs. These receptors all stem from a female donor with Graves disease.

This clonotype has ten or more counts. This chain connects TRBV2 to TRBJ1-4, with 7 bases aligning to TRBD1. Germline values: CDR1 SNHLY, CDR2 FYNNEI. CDR3 length equals 14 residues. V gave up 2 bases and J gave up 6 bases; unmatched junction bases: 3. CDR3 DNA sequence: TGTGCCAGCAGTGAAACAGGGGTTTATGAAAAACTGTTTTTT. Protein product: CASSETGVYEKLFF.

CDR3 region: CSVDARNTEAFF. The CDR3 DNA is TGCAGCGTTGATGCGCGGAACACTGAAGCTTTCTTT. This chain connects TRBV29-1 to TRBJ1-1; D remains unclear. Germline CDR1 is SQVTM and CDR2 is ANQGSEA. CDR3 size: 12 residues. V lost 3 bases and J lost 1, with 6 bases in between.

This clonotype appeared a single time. The CDR3 region has the DNA TGTGCCAGCAGCTTGCAGACTACCACCTATGGCTACACCTTC. Encoded protein: CASSLQTTTYGYTF. The rearrangement joins TRBV11-2 to TRBJ1-2; no definite D call. Germline CDR1 SGHAT, CDR2 FQNNGV. There are 14 residues in the CDR3. V lost 3 bases, J lost 4 bases, and 12 bases lay in between.

This clonotype came up a few times. This chain connects TRBV7-2 to TRBJ2-7; 9 bases line up with TRBD2. The CDR3 spans 16 residues. The V gene's germline CDR1 is SGHTA and CDR2 FQGNSA. The V gene end was trimmed by 1 base and the J gene end by 3 bases; junction bases not matched to a gene: 7. The CDR3, as DNA: TGTGCCAGCAGCTTAGTCGCAGCGGGAGGCAACTACGAGCAGTACTTC. Residues: CASSLVAAGGNYEQYF.

This clonotype was observed a handful of times. This chain links TRBV9 with TRBJ1-2, with D possibly matching TRBD1 (6 bases). Per germline, CDR1 SGDLS and CDR2 YYNGEE. CDR3 length equals 16 residues. Trimming removed 4 bases at V and 8 bases at J, with 24 bases between. The CDR3 DNA sequence: TGTGCCAGCAGCTCCTCGCCAGGGGCGGCAACAGTCGGCTACACCTTC. Translating gives CASSSSPGAATVGYTF.

The chain has TRBV28 and TRBJ2-2, with 10 bases lining up with TRBD1. V dropped 4 bases and J dropped 5; count of bases not matched to a gene: 4. Germline V gives CDR1 MDHEN, CDR2 SYDVKM. CDR3 length: 15 amino acids. CDR3 DNA sequence: TGTGCCAGCAGTTCCTGGGACAGGGGAACCGGGGAGCTGTTTTTT. Its translation is CASSSWDRGTGELFF.

This clonotype was counted many times. V and J are TRBV12-3 or TRBV12-4 and TRBJ1-5; D gene unclear. This CDR3 contains 15 residues. V was clipped by 6 bases and J by 3 bases, with 15 bases between them. CDR3 coding DNA: TGTGCCAGCAGCGAGACAACAAGGAACAATCAGCCCCAGCATTTT. This codes for CASSETTRNNQPQHF.

The chain carries TRBV12-3 or TRBV12-4 and TRBJ2-2; 9 positions match TRBD1. The CDR3 sequence is 16 residues long. The trim removed 8 bases at V and 0 bases at J, leaving 7 bases unmatched. The DNA for the CDR3 is TGTGCCAGCCACCAGGACAGGGGCTCGAACACCGGGGAGCTGTTTTTT. This codes for CASHQDRGSNTGELFF.

This clonotype occurred many times. This chain joins TRBV6-1 and TRBJ2-7, with 9 bases identical to TRBD1. V trimming: 6 bases; J trimming: 4 bases; junction bases outside the gene matches: 1. The CDR3 is 12 residues long. The germline V gene has CDR1 MNHNS and CDR2 SASEGT. The CDR3 bases are TGTGCCAGCAGGACAGGGGGGTACGAGCAGTACTTC. Its translation is CASRTGGYEQYF.

This clonotype was counted a few times. V and J are TRBV12-3 or TRBV12-4 and TRBJ1-2; D call uncertain. Trimming took off 5 bases at V and 4 bases at J, with 14 bases between the two ends. This CDR3 spans 14 amino acids. In DNA, the CDR3 is TGTGCCAGCAGTGGGAGGGATACCACCTATGGCTACACCTTC. Protein: CASSGRDTTYGYTF.

The chain links TRBV20-1 to TRBJ1-4; TRBD1 is a possible D gene (5 bases). The CDR3 totals 17 residues. Germline values: CDR1 DFQATT, CDR2 SNEGSKA (reference sequence). V lost 3 bases, J lost 4 bases, and 21 bases lay in between. This chain's CDR3 is CSASQHIGDLINEKLFF. CDR3 nucleotide sequence: TGCAGTGCTAGCCAACATATCGGGGACCTAATTAATGAAAAACTGTTTTTT.

This clonotype showed up many times. This rearrangement joins TRBV28 to TRBJ1-5; D is possibly TRBD1 (6 bases). V was trimmed by 11 bases and J by 5 bases, leaving 19 bases between them. Germline CDR1 and CDR2: MDHEN and SYDVKM. This CDR3 spans 14 amino acids. The CDR3 DNA follows: TGTGCCGCAACGGGGTGGCAGGGGCATCAGCCCCAGCATTTT. This codes for CAATGWQGHQPQHF.

There are many counts of this clonotype. This sequence joins TRBV12-3 or TRBV12-4 and TRBJ1-4, with 10 nucleotides matching TRBD1. The ends lost 4 bases at V and 8 bases at J; junction bases unmatched: 4. This CDR3 contains 14 residues. DNA for the CDR3: TGTGCCAGCAGTTCCGGGACAGGGGACGAAAAACTGTTTTTT. It encodes CASSSGTGDEKLFF.

The gene calls are TRBV5-1 and TRBJ2-5, with D possibly matching TRBD2 (6 bases). This CDR3 is built from 15 residues. Germline V CDR1 and CDR2: SGHRS, YFSETQ. Trimming stripped 1 base from V and 5 bases from J, with 15 bases between. Written as DNA, the CDR3 is TGCGCCAGCAGCTTGTTCCCGGGAGATAGGGAGACCCAGTACTTC. Protein sequence: CASSLFPGDRETQYF.

The chain carries TRBV5-1 and TRBJ1-1, with 11 bases lining up with TRBD1. The CDR3 extends over 15 amino acids. V trimming: 10 bases; J trimming: 3 bases; junction bases outside the gene matches: 11. The germline V gene encodes CDR1 SGHRS and CDR2 YFSETQ. CDR3 protein: CAGRTGGLSDTEAFF. The CDR3 region has the DNA TGCGCCGGACGGACAGGGGGCCTTTCGGACACTGAAGCTTTCTTT.

The chain couples TRBV24-1 to TRBJ1-2; D may be TRBD1 (6 bases). Germline CDR1 reads KGHDR; CDR2 reads SFDVKD. CDR3 length: 16 residues. V was pared by 3 bases and J by 6 bases, with 19 bases between. This chain's CDR3 is CATSDPTGSVGDGYTF. The CDR3 DNA follows: TGTGCCACCAGTGATCCCACAGGGTCGGTCGGAGATGGCTACACCTTC.

This clonotype was observed a handful of times. The chain recombines TRBV20-1 with TRBJ2-7; 8 nucleotides agree with TRBD1. The CDR3 runs 16 residues. V trimming: 1 base; J trimming: 4 bases; junction bases outside the gene matches: 12. Germline lookup yields CDR1 DFQATT and CDR2 SNEGSKA (reference sequence). The CDR3 DNA sequence: TGCAGTGCTAGAGTTAAAGGACAGGGAAGGGCTTACGAGCAGTACTTC. Translated, it gives CSARVKGQGRAYEQYF.

This clonotype has at least ten counts. The rearrangement links TRBV12-3 or TRBV12-4 to TRBJ2-7; 9 bases are shared with TRBD1. J gave up 6 bases and V 4 bases, and 13 bases lay outside the gene matches. The CDR3 sequence is 16 residues long. The CDR3 region is CASSSNRGPPLREQYF. The CDR3 DNA reads as TGTGCCAGCAGTTCCAACAGGGGGCCGCCTCTACGCGAGCAGTACTTC.

CDR3 region: CSARIRQGYYEQYF. Written as DNA, the CDR3 is TGCAGTGCTAGAATTCGACAGGGGTATTACGAGCAGTACTTC. The chain couples TRBV20-1 to TRBJ2-7, with TRBD1 matching 8 bases. J was trimmed by 4 bases and V by 2 bases; bases with no gene match: 7. CDR1 is DFQATT, CDR2 SNEGSKA, per germline (reference sequence). The CDR3 is made up of 14 amino acids.

This clonotype was counted a single time. The genes are TRBV20-1 and TRBJ2-7; tentative D call: TRBD1 (5 bases). The CDR3 totals 14 residues. The germline V and J ends were trimmed by 0 bases and 3 bases, with 12 bases remaining between them. The V gene's germline CDR1 is DFQATT and CDR2 SNEGSKA (reference sequence). The CDR3 reads CSARDLGVLYEQYF. For the CDR3, the DNA is TGCAGTGCTAGAGATCTAGGGGTACTCTACGAGCAGTACTTC.